This TCR beta chain was identified in a study of CD8 T cells in Susac syndrome. It was with random hexamers that 0.5 to 1 ug RNA was reverse transcribed. Using its own MiXCR run on the immunoSEQ multiplex PCR reads, TCRdb lists one record per CDR3 protein. The repertoire holds over 120,000 distinct CDR3 sequences, about 95% seen once, with 0.13% to 0.15% in the top ten. Between the trimmed V and J ends, which lost 4 bases and 6 bases, there was a span of 16 bases. This CDR3 region has 14 residues. The germline CDR1 and CDR2 sequences are SQVTM and ANQGSEA. The sample was CD4+ T cells from PBMCs. This chain links TRBV29-1 with TRBJ1-5; TRBD1 is a possible D gene (6 bases). The sequence came from a human donor with Susac syndrome. The CDR3 nucleotides are TGCAGCGTTGCCAAGGGGGGCGCCGGTCAGCCCCAGCATTTT. It yields the protein CSVAKGGAGQPQHF.